Shown below are 25 T cell receptor beta chains from a single sample sequenced in a study of blood T cell repertoires in COVID-19. The data were produced by immunoSEQ multiplex PCR, yet TCRdb's version contains in-frame clones alone and is incomplete. The repertoire includes 100,000 or so clones, roughly 85% of them detected once, and around 4.3% sits in the top ten. Input material: peripheral blood. All receptors derive from a man aged 50 to 60 with acute or convalescent COVID-19.

The gene calls are TRBV7-9 and TRBJ1-6, with TRBD1 matching over 9 bases. Germline lookup yields CDR1 SEHNR and CDR2 FQNEAQ (reference sequence). Germline trimming cut 3 bases from V and 7 bases from J; bases unmatched to any gene: 10. This CDR3 has 17 residues. CDR3 region: CASSLGIGQGRNSPLHF. CDR3 sequence (DNA): TGTGCCAGCAGCTTGGGAATAGGACAGGGGAGAAATTCACCCCTCCACTTT.

This clone turned up a few times. The V and J genes are TRBV6-5 and TRBJ2-5; TRBD2 agrees at 8 bases. V was clipped by 2 bases and J by 4 bases; unmatched bases: 6. Germline V gene sequence: CDR1 MNHEY, CDR2 SVGAGI. The CDR3 is 15 residues long. The DNA for the CDR3 is TGTGCCAGCAGTTACAGCGGGAGAGTAGGAGAGACCCAGTACTTC. Encoded protein: CASSYSGRVGETQYF.

As DNA, the CDR3 is TGTGCCAGCAGTATGACAGGGTCCAATGGCTACACCTTC. It specifies CASSMTGSNGYTF. The J gene is TRBJ1-2, the V gene TRBV6-5, with 7 bases matching TRBD1. There are 13 residues in the CDR3. Losses at the gene ends were 5 bases for V and 6 bases for J; bases not matched to a gene: 6. CDR1 and CDR2 from the germline V gene are MNHEY and SVGAGI.

V usage is TRBV6-5 and J usage is TRBJ2-7, with 8 bases aligning to TRBD2. With 2 bases clipped from V and 5 bases from J, the junction kept 5 bases outside the gene matches. The V gene's germline CDR1 is MNHEY and CDR2 SVGAGI. This CDR3 spans 14 amino acids. The CDR3 protein is CASSYGRGGNEQYF. The CDR3 DNA sequence: TGTGCCAGCAGTTACGGTCGGGGGGGCAACGAGCAGTACTTC.

This sequence joins TRBV5-1 and TRBJ2-1; 9 positions agree with TRBD2. CDR1 is SGHRS, CDR2 YFSETQ, per germline. The CDR3 runs 14 residues. Trimming took 6 bases from V and 7 from J; bases not matched to a gene: 8. The CDR3 region is CASMGTSFMNEQFF. Here the CDR3 DNA reads TGCGCCAGCATGGGGACTAGCTTCATGAATGAGCAGTTCTTC.

This clone was counted a single time. The chain couples TRBV5-1 to TRBJ2-7; D may be TRBD2 (5 bases). CDR3 length: 14 amino acids. V shed 4 bases and J shed 3 bases, with 14 bases lying between them. Per the germline V gene, CDR1 is SGHRS and CDR2 is YFSETQ. The CDR3 here is CASSRDIGSYEQYF. The CDR3 DNA sequence: TGCGCCAGCAGCCGAGACATAGGGAGCTACGAGCAGTACTTC.

This chain joins TRBV11-2 and TRBJ2-7; 7 bases agree with TRBD1. The CDR3 spans 15 residues. V gave up 1 base and J gave up 3 bases; unmatched junction bases: 6. From germline, CDR1 is SGHAT and CDR2 FQNNGV. CDR3 protein: CASSLVRGTYYEQYF. Written as DNA, the CDR3 is TGTGCCAGCAGCTTAGTCAGGGGGACCTACTACGAGCAGTACTTC.

The chain is built from TRBV28 and TRBJ2-7; possible D gene TRBD2, 6 bases. The CDR3 consists of 12 residues. CDR1 and CDR2 from the germline V gene are MDHEN and SYDVKM. The V and J ends lost 7 bases and 5 bases respectively, with 12 bases between them. CDR3 in DNA: TGTGCCAGCACTAAGGACTACCACGAGCAGTACTTC. It specifies CASTKDYHEQYF.

The chain recombines TRBV5-1 with TRBJ2-5; TRBD1 matches 8 bases. J gave up 6 bases and V 4 bases, and 5 bases lay outside the gene matches. The CDR3 has 13 amino acids. Germline values: CDR1 SGHRS, CDR2 YFSETQ. The CDR3 spells CASSPGQGQTQYF. The CDR3 DNA is TGCGCCAGCAGCCCCGGACAGGGACAGACCCAGTACTTC. Full variable domain (missing parts from reference TRBV5-1 and TRBJ2-5): KAGVTQTPRYLIKTRGQQVTLSCSPISGHRSVSWYQQTPGQGLQFLFEYFSETQRNKGNFPGRFSGRQFSNSRSEMNVSTLELGDSALYLCASSPGQGQTQYFGPGTRLLVL.

The V gene is TRBV5-1, the J gene TRBJ1-5; 7 bases match TRBD1. Germline CDR1 is SGHRS and CDR2 is YFSETQ. V shed 4 bases and J 0 bases; nucleotides not matched to a gene: 10. This CDR3 region has 17 residues. The CDR3 loop reads CASSQIKHRGSNQPQHF. CDR3 nucleotide sequence: TGCGCCAGCAGCCAAATAAAACACAGGGGTAGCAATCAGCCCCAGCATTTT.

The chain recombines TRBV25-1 with TRBJ2-2; weak D call: TRBD1 (6 bases). Trimming cost V 3 bases and J 2 bases, with 10 bases left between them. CDR1 is MGHDK, CDR2 SYGVNS, per germline. The CDR3 covers 15 residues. CDR3 bases: TGTGCCAGCAGTGATGAGGACAGAAACACCGGGGAGCTGTTTTTT. This translates into CASSDEDRNTGELFF.

The chain combines TRBV19 with TRBJ2-3; tentatively, D is TRBD1 (5 bases). The germline CDR1 and CDR2 sequences are LNHDA and SQIVND (reference sequence). The CDR3 covers 15 residues. V lost 5 bases and J lost 1, with 13 bases in between. CDR3 nucleotide sequence: TGTGCCAGTAGTCCTGGGGCAAGGGGCACAGATACGCAGTATTTT. Protein sequence: CASSPGARGTDTQYF.

The chain employs TRBV2 and TRBJ1-2; TRBD1 matches at 8 bases. The V segment lost 4 bases and the J segment 4 bases; nucleotides outside the gene matches: 11. Germline V gene lookup returns CDR1 SNHLY and CDR2 FYNNEI. The length of the CDR3 is 16 residues. This CDR3 is CASSGHRGRTFYGYTF. CDR3 nucleotide sequence: TGTGCCAGCAGTGGTCACAGGGGGAGGACTTTCTATGGCTACACCTTC.

This rearrangement joins TRBV18 to TRBJ2-7; 7 bases are a match to TRBD2. V trimming: 0 bases; J trimming: 4 bases; junction bases outside the gene matches: 6. The CDR3 runs 15 residues. Germline V lookup: CDR1 KGHSH, CDR2 LQKENI. The CDR3 loop reads CASSPPGGGSYEQYF. CDR3 nucleotides: TGTGCCAGCTCACCACCGGGCGGGGGAAGTTACGAGCAGTACTTC.

The chain has TRBV13 and TRBJ2-1; possibly TRBD1 for D (5 bases). This CDR3 has 13 amino acids. The ends were cut back, 4 bases at V and 10 bases at J, with 14 bases in the middle. The germline CDR1 and CDR2 sequences are PRHDT and FYEKMQ (reference sequence). The CDR3 protein is CASSSRQQGEQFF. The CDR3 nucleotides are TGTGCCAGCAGCTCTAGACAGCAGGGCGAGCAGTTCTTC.

The chain links TRBV6-5 to TRBJ2-5; no clear D. Germline-derived CDR1 and CDR2 are MNHEY and SVGAGI. The CDR3 runs to 13 residues. V lost 4 bases and J 0 bases, leaving 6 bases between the germline ends. CDR3 nucleotide sequence: TGTGCCAGCAGTTTTATGTACCAAGAGACCCAGTACTTC. Translated, it gives CASSFMYQETQYF.

The rearrangement uses TRBV19 and TRBJ1-2; TRBD1 is a possible D gene (6 bases). Germline V gene sequence: CDR1 LNHDA, CDR2 SQIVND (reference sequence). The V gene lost 5 bases and the J gene lost 3 bases, with 19 bases spanning the gap. The CDR3 sequence is 16 residues long. The CDR3 region is CASSGRSGAGDYGYTF. CDR3 nucleotide sequence: TGTGCCAGTAGTGGACGGTCAGGGGCGGGAGACTATGGCTACACCTTC.

This CDR3 reads CASSFDREGGYTF. DNA for the CDR3: TGTGCCAGCAGCTTCGACAGGGAAGGAGGCTACACCTTC. The V call is TRBV7-3, the J call TRBJ1-2, with 7 bases fitting TRBD1. The CDR3 is made up of 13 amino acids. With 3 bases clipped from V and 8 bases from J, the junction kept 6 bases outside the gene matches. Looked up from germline, CDR1 is SGHTA and CDR2 is FQGTGA.

The gene calls are TRBV30 and TRBJ2-2, with TRBD2 matching over 12 bases. This CDR3 is 17 amino acids long. Germline CDR1 and CDR2: GTSNPN and SVGIG (reference sequence). V lost 3 bases to trimming and J lost 0 bases; unmatched junction nucleotides: 5. The CDR3 region is CAWRGLAGNTNTGELFF. The CDR3 nucleotides are TGTGCCTGGAGGGGACTAGCGGGTAACACGAACACCGGGGAGCTGTTTTTT.

The rearrangement links TRBV10-3 to TRBJ1-5; D not certain. The germline gives CDR1 ENHRY, CDR2 SYGVKD. This CDR3 has 13 amino acids. V was cut by 7 bases and J by 5 bases, with 12 bases left in between. The CDR3 DNA is TGTGCCATCACCCCACAGCCAGATCAGCCCCAGCATTTT. As protein: CAITPQPDQPQHF.

The CDR3 spells CASSFGTGANQPQHF. The DNA for the CDR3 is TGTGCCAGTAGTTTCGGGACAGGAGCAAATCAGCCCCAGCATTTT. V is TRBV19 and J is TRBJ1-5, with 8 bases lining up with TRBD1. The CDR3 is made up of 15 amino acids. CDR1 is LNHDA and CDR2 is SQIVND in the germline V gene (reference sequence). Trimming cost V 5 bases and J 4 bases; bases outside gene matches: 7.

The genes are TRBV21-1 and TRBJ2-7; TRBD2 is taken as the D call from the table, unchecked against the DNA. TRBV21-1 is shown as a pseudogene. The length of the CDR3 is 14 residues. DNA for the CDR3: TGTGCCAGCAGCAAATCTACCCTCCTTGGTGAGCAGTACTTC. It yields the protein CASSKSTLLGEQYF.

This clone was detected once. The genes are TRBV10-1 and TRBJ2-3; TRBD2 matches at 15 bases. CDR1 is WNHNN and CDR2 is SYGVQD in the germline V gene (reference sequence). V lost 2 bases and J lost 8; bases outside the gene matches: 8. The CDR3 spans 17 residues. This CDR3 reads CASSEDGTSGRLPTQYF. The CDR3 coding sequence is TGCGCCAGCAGTGAGGATGGGACTAGCGGGAGGTTGCCTACGCAGTATTTT.

V usage is TRBV10-1 and J usage is TRBJ1-6, with TRBD1 matching 7 bases. V dropped 2 bases and J dropped 7; count of bases not matched to a gene: 2. There are 14 residues in the CDR3. Germline CDR1 is WNHNN and CDR2 is SYGVQD (reference sequence). CDR3 bases: TGCGCCAGCAGTGAGGGACAGGAGAATTCACCCCTCCACTTT. It translates to CASSEGQENSPLHF.

The V gene is TRBV3-1 (or the pseudogene TRBV3-2), the J gene TRBJ1-5; maybe TRBD1 (6 bases). Trimming left V 1 base short and J 4 bases short, with 14 bases between. CDR3 size: 16 residues. Per germline, CDR1 LGHDT and CDR2 YNNKEL (reference sequence). The CDR3 coding sequence is TGTGCCAGCAGCCAAGGGGACATTAAGGGGAATCAGCCCCAGCATTTT. Translation gives CASSQGDIKGNQPQHF.